The present T cell receptor delta chain was sequenced within a study of gamma-delta chains in newborns, infants, children. The overall study: Innate gammadelta T cells reportedly expand polyclonally right after birth, driven by microbial exposure, per the title.

Trimming shortened V by 0 bases and J by 3 bases, and 13 bases separated the two germline ends. There are 15 residues in the CDR3. Germline assignment: CDR1 GEAIGNYY and CDR2 EKD. TCRdb redid clone calling on the reads using CATT. The sample shows more than 7,000 delta-chain clones, roughly 20% of them seen only once. J is TRDJ1 and V is TRDV2, with D possibly TRDD3 on 5 matching bases. The sequence derives from a child who was a newborn, infant or young child, either healthy, febrile or measles-vaccinated (not recorded which). Sample: blood. CDR3 coding DNA: TGTGCCTGTGACACCTGGGGAGTCTCATCCGATAAACTCATCTTT. Translating it yields CACDTWGVSSDKLIF.